Presented here are 28 T cell receptor beta chains from one specimen sequenced in a study of T cell repertoires in cytomegalovirus infection. A single record per CDR3 protein comes from TCRdb applying MiXCR to the reads. The top ten hold about an eighth of the sample, which has 750,000 to 950,000 distinct CDR3 sequences, almost 30% seen once. These receptors have no known antigen. The specimen was cultured CD8+ T cells from PBMCs, collected from culture after CMV antigen stimulation. The receptor set was obtained from a human donor in good health (CMV status not recorded). Some clones in this sample may be carry-over from other donors' samples.

The chain combines TRBV11-2 with TRBJ1-3; D uncertain. This CDR3 is built from 16 residues. Trimming left V 0 bases short and J 0 bases short, with 9 bases between. The germline V gene encodes CDR1 SGHAT and CDR2 FQNNGV. CDR3 residues: CASSLEVLISGNTIYF. CDR3 nucleotides: TGTGCCAGCAGCTTAGAAGTTTTAATCTCTGGAAACACCATATATTTT.

This clonotype was picked up a small number of times. This chain joins TRBV7-6 and TRBJ2-5, with D possibly being TRBD1 (5 bases). Trimming shortened V by 4 bases and J by 10 bases, and 13 bases separated the two germline ends. Per the germline V gene, CDR1 is SGHVS and CDR2 is FNYEAQ. There are 12 residues in the CDR3. The CDR3 sequence: CASSSDSRIQYF. For the CDR3, the DNA is TGTGCCAGCAGCTCCGACAGCCGGATCCAGTACTTC. Filled out from reference TRBV7-6 and TRBJ2-5, the complete variable domain reads GAGVSQSPRYKVTKRGQDVALRCDPISGHVSLYWYRQALGQGPEFLTYFNYEAQQDKSGLPNDRFSAERPEGSISTLTIQRTEQRDSAMYRCASSSDSRIQYFGPGTRLLVL.

This clonotype was seen a handful of times. The chain combines TRBV7-6 with TRBJ2-1; 11 nucleotides match TRBD2. The V gene's germline CDR1 is SGHVS and CDR2 FNYEAQ. V was clipped by 5 bases and J by 2 bases; unmatched bases: 5. The CDR3 length is 16 residues. The CDR3 DNA sequence: TGTGCCAGCAGCCTACTAGCGGGGGCCCCCTACAATGAGCAGTTCTTC. Translating gives CASSLLAGAPYNEQFF. Full variable domain (remainder filled in from reference TRBV7-6 and TRBJ2-1): GAGVSQSPRYKVTKRGQDVALRCDPISGHVSLYWYRQALGQGPEFLTYFNYEAQQDKSGLPNDRFSAERPEGSISTLTIQRTEQRDSAMYRCASSLLAGAPYNEQFFGPGTRLTVL.

This clonotype has a handful of counts. V is TRBV7-8 and J is TRBJ1-1; a possible D gene is TRBD1 (5 bases). CDR1 is SGHVS, CDR2 FQNEAQ, per germline. The CDR3 is 14 residues long. V was shortened by 7 bases and J by 4 bases, with 16 bases between the two germline ends. CDR3 sequence: CASTKGEGLTEAFF. The CDR3 coding sequence is TGTGCCAGCACCAAGGGCGAGGGACTCACTGAAGCTTTCTTT.

This clonotype was found a few times. This chain connects TRBV28 to TRBJ2-6; no clear D. CDR1 and CDR2 (germline): MDHEN, SYDVKM. This CDR3 contains 14 residues. Trimming shortened V by 5 bases and J by 0 bases, and 5 bases separated the two germline ends. For the CDR3, the DNA is TGTGCCAGCAGTCGACCCTCTGGGGCCAACGTCCTGACTTTC. It codes for CASSRPSGANVLTF.

About this clonotype itself: Germline and junction disagree at one end, which may indicate a read error. This chain uses TRBV27 with TRBJ1-1; the match to TRBD1 covers 7 bases. The CDR3 covers 14 residues. CDR1 MNHEY and CDR2 SMNVEV come from the germline V gene (reference sequence). The CDR3 protein is CVSAGGRGRTEAFF. DNA of the CDR3: TGTGTCAGCGCGGGTGGCAGGGGGAGGACTGAAGCTTTCTTT.

The gene calls are TRBV7-9 and TRBJ1-6; possibly TRBD1 for D (5 bases). The germline V gene has CDR1 SEHNR and CDR2 FQNEAQ (reference sequence). V was clipped by 5 bases and J by 11 bases, with 10 bases between them. This CDR3 has 12 amino acids. The CDR3 DNA sequence: TGTGCCAGCAGCCCCCAGGGAGCACCCCTCCACTTT. Its protein product is CASSPQGAPLHF.

The J gene is TRBJ2-1, the V gene TRBV27, with unresolved D. Germline V gene sequence: CDR1 MNHEY, CDR2 SMNVEV (reference sequence). The length of the CDR3 is 13 residues. V was shortened by 3 bases and J by 5 bases, with 8 bases between the two germline ends. The CDR3 region is CASSLTPNNEQFF. The DNA of the CDR3 is TGTGCCAGCAGTTTGACTCCGAACAATGAGCAGTTCTTC.

This clonotype has a handful of counts. The gene calls are TRBV6-1 and TRBJ2-3, with unresolved D. The CDR3 extends over 14 amino acids. V gave up 5 bases and J gave up 4 bases, with 13 bases separating them. Germline V gives CDR1 MNHNS, CDR2 SASEGT. CDR3 protein: CASSPPSFPDTQYF. In nucleotides, the CDR3 is TGTGCCAGCAGTCCACCCTCGTTCCCAGATACGCAGTATTTT.

This clonotype was seen many times. CDR3 DNA sequence: TGTGCCAGCAGCTCATCCCGACAGGGTAGGAATGAGCAGTTCTTC. Amino acid sequence: CASSSSRQGRNEQFF. The chain uses TRBV7-9 and TRBJ2-1, with 7 nucleotides matching TRBD1. V dropped 4 bases and J dropped 7; count of bases not matched to a gene: 10. The CDR3 is made up of 15 amino acids. Germline assignment: CDR1 SEHNR and CDR2 FQNEAQ (reference sequence).

The genes are TRBV7-4 and TRBJ2-1; a possible D gene is TRBD2 (5 bases). The CDR3 loop spans 14 amino acids. Germline V gene sequence: CDR1 SGHVT, CDR2 SQSDAQ. V was clipped by 0 bases and J by 9 bases, with 12 bases between them. CDR3 amino acids: CASSLAGEHSEQFF. For the CDR3, the DNA is TGTGCCAGCAGCTTAGCTGGGGAGCACAGTGAGCAGTTCTTC.

This clonotype was detected many times. The chain uses TRBV7-8 and TRBJ2-2, with unresolved D. The CDR3 consists of 16 residues. The germline CDR1 and CDR2 sequences are SGHVS and FQNEAQ. V lost 1 base and J lost 5, with 14 bases in between. In nucleotides, the CDR3 is TGTGCCAGCAGCTTAGGGACCTTTCAAGGGACCGGGGAGCTGTTTTTT. It translates to CASSLGTFQGTGELFF.

The table lists this clonotype with many counts. This chain connects TRBV7-9 to TRBJ2-3; 9 nucleotides match TRBD1. The trim removed 0 bases at V and 0 bases at J, leaving 4 bases unmatched. Germline values: CDR1 SEHNR, CDR2 FQNEAQ (reference sequence). This CDR3 is 17 amino acids long. The CDR3 protein is CASSLARQGGSTDTQYF. The CDR3 DNA reads as TGTGCCAGCAGCTTAGCTCGACAGGGGGGTAGCACAGATACGCAGTATTTT.

In its sample, this clonotype was seen a few times. J is TRBJ1-1 and V is TRBV28, with D perhaps TRBD1 (5 bases). V was shortened by 9 bases and J by 1 base, with 12 bases between the two germline ends. Germline CDR1 is MDHEN and CDR2 is SYDVKM. The CDR3 runs 13 residues. The CDR3 region has the DNA TGTGCCAGTATTGGGACGGCGAACACTGAAGCTTTCTTT. Amino acids: CASIGTANTEAFF. Supplemented by reference TRBV28 and TRBJ1-1, the full variable domain reads DVKVTQSSRYLVKRTGEKVFLECVQDMDHENMFWYRQDPGLGLRLIYFSYDVKMKEKGDIPEGYSVSREKKERFSLILESASTNQTSMYLCASIGTANTEAFFGQGTRLTVV.

A note on this clonotype: With a much larger clone just one base away, this may be a read error. The chain uses TRBV28 and TRBJ2-3; a possible D gene is TRBD1 (6 bases). The germline gives CDR1 MDHEN, CDR2 SYDVKM. The CDR3 loop spans 16 amino acids. V lost 5 bases, J lost 0 bases, and 15 bases lay in between. CDR3: CASSPHRASSTDTQYF. The CDR3 DNA reads as TGTGCCAGCAGTCCACACAGGGCATCTAGCACAGATACGCAGTATTTT.

V is TRBV27 and J is TRBJ2-7, with D possibly TRBD2 on 7 matching bases. V lost 11 bases and J lost 4, with 15 bases in between. CDR3 length: 12 amino acids. The V gene's germline CDR1 is MNHEY and CDR2 SMNVEV (reference sequence). CDR3 sequence reads: CAHRRGGYEQYF. In DNA form, the CDR3 reads TGTGCCCACAGAAGGGGGGGGTACGAGCAGTACTTC.

The J gene is TRBJ2-7, the V gene TRBV7-9, with D possibly TRBD1 on 5 matching bases. CDR1 and CDR2 from the germline V gene are SEHNR and FQNEAQ (reference sequence). Deletions cut 5 bases from V and 4 bases from J, with 12 bases between. The length of the CDR3 is 13 residues. DNA for the CDR3: TGTGCCAGCAGCGCGGACACCACTTACGAGCAGTACGTC. This codes for CASSADTTYEQYV.

The V gene is TRBV19, the J gene TRBJ1-1, with 9 positions matching TRBD1. The CDR3 extends over 15 amino acids. Germline V gene data show CDR1 as LNHDA and CDR2 as SQIVND (reference sequence). Germline trimming cut 5 bases from V and 0 bases from J; bases unmatched to any gene: 4. In DNA, the CDR3 is TGTGCCAGTAGTCCGTGGGACAGGGTGAACACTGAAGCTTTCTTT. Its translation is CASSPWDRVNTEAFF.

The rearrangement links TRBV6-2 or TRBV6-3 to TRBJ1-1; the D is unclear. Germline CDR1 is MNHEY and CDR2 is SVGEGT. The CDR3 length is 16 residues. The V gene lost 0 bases and the J gene lost 3 bases, with 14 bases spanning the gap. The DNA of the CDR3 is TGTGCCAGCAGTTACTCGGTAGGGCGCGGGGACACTGAAGCTTTCTTT. This sequence encodes CASSYSVGRGDTEAFF.

Only a few counts were recorded for this clonotype. The chain is built from TRBV12-3 or TRBV12-4 and TRBJ1-1; D not resolved. Trimming cost V 5 bases and J 3 bases, with 13 bases left between them. This CDR3 has 14 residues. The CDR3 DNA is TGTGCCAGCAGTGCCTCAGAAGGCTACACTGAAGCTTTCTTT. It specifies CASSASEGYTEAFF.

This clonotype was counted a few times. The chain joins TRBV6-1 to TRBJ2-1, with D hard to call. The CDR3 loop spans 14 amino acids. Deletions cut 4 bases from V and 0 bases from J, with 7 bases between. CDR1 is MNHNS, CDR2 SASEGT, per germline. CDR3 bases: TGTGCCAGCAGTGTTATAAGCTCCTACAATGAGCAGTTCTTC. Protein: CASSVISSYNEQFF.

The chain joins TRBV5-4 to TRBJ2-7, with a weak D call TRBD1 (5 bases). The germline gives CDR1 SGHNT, CDR2 YYREEE (reference sequence). The CDR3 is 13 residues long. The V and J ends lost 5 bases and 3 bases respectively, with 12 bases between them. This chain's CDR3 is CASRLQESYEQYF. The CDR3 nucleotides read TGTGCCAGCAGGCTACAGGAGAGCTACGAGCAGTACTTC.

This clonotype was seen a few times. The rearrangement joins TRBV6-2 or TRBV6-3 to TRBJ2-3; a possible D gene is TRBD1 (6 bases). V was trimmed by 2 bases and J by 0 bases, leaving 12 bases between them. Germline CDR1 is MNHEY and CDR2 is SVGEGT. This CDR3 is 16 amino acids long. The CDR3, as DNA: TGTGCCAGCAGTTACGGGGGCGGACCTAGCACAGATACGCAGTATTTT. It codes for CASSYGGGPSTDTQYF.

This clonotype came up a few times. The rearrangement uses TRBV15 and TRBJ2-3, with TRBD2 matching 13 bases. Losses at the gene ends were 3 bases for V and 8 bases for J; bases not matched to a gene: 8. Germline V gives CDR1 LNHNV, CDR2 YYDKDF (reference sequence). CDR3 length: 16 residues. CDR3 bases: TGTGCCACCAGCAGCACTAGCGGGGGGGCGATTGGTACGCAGTATTTT. This translates into CATSSTSGGAIGTQYF.

The chain combines TRBV2 with TRBJ2-1, with 8 bases identical to TRBD2. The CDR3 extends over 15 amino acids. Germline assignment: CDR1 SNHLY and CDR2 FYNNEI. Unmatched junction bases numbered 7, after V lost 3 bases and J lost 6 bases. CDR3 coding DNA: TGTGCCAGCAGTGACAGCGGGGGTAATACCAATGAGCAGTTCTTC. The encoded protein is CASSDSGGNTNEQFF.

This clonotype showed up just a few times. V gene TRBV7-9 combines with J gene TRBJ2-7, with a possible D match to TRBD2 (6 bases). V was pared by 5 bases and J by 4 bases, with 15 bases between. CDR1 is SEHNR and CDR2 is FQNEAQ in the germline V gene (reference sequence). The CDR3 contains 14 residues. Written as DNA, the CDR3 is TGTGCCAGCAGCCCCAGGTCGGGGGAATACGAGCAGTACGTC. Its protein is CASSPRSGEYEQYV.

V usage is TRBV5-6 and J usage is TRBJ1-1; 7 bases map to TRBD1. With V trimmed by 4 bases and J by 8 bases, 8 bases remained unmatched. Germline CDR1 SGHDT, CDR2 YYEEEE. This CDR3 has 13 residues. The CDR3 loop reads CASSRPLDREAFF. The DNA of the CDR3 is TGTGCCAGCAGCCGGCCCTTGGACAGGGAAGCTTTCTTT.

This clonotype has a handful of counts. This chain connects TRBV27 to TRBJ1-1; 12 bases align to TRBD1. V lost 3 bases, J lost 1 base, and 12 bases stayed unmatched. The CDR3 extends over 19 amino acids. Germline V lookup: CDR1 MNHEY, CDR2 SMNVEV (reference sequence). This CDR3 reads CASSFYPRLGQGANTEAFF. DNA for the CDR3: TGTGCCAGCAGTTTCTACCCTCGATTGGGACAGGGGGCGAACACTGAAGCTTTCTTT.